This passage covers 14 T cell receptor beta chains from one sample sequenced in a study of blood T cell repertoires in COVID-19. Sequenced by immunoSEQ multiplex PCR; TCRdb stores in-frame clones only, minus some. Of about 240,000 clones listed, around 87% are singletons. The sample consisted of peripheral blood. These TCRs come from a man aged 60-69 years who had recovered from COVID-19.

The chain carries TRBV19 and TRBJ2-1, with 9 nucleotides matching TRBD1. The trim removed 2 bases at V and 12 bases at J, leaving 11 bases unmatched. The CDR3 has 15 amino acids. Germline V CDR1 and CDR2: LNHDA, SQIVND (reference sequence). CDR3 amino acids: CASSILGQGGGVQFF. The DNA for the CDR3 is TGTGCCAGTAGTATATTGGGACAGGGAGGTGGTGTGCAGTTCTTC.

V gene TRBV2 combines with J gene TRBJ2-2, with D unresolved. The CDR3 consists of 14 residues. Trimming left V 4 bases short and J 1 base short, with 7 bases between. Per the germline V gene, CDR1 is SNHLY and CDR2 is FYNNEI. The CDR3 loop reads CASSAAVNTGELFF. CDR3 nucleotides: TGTGCCAGCAGTGCGGCGGTGAACACCGGGGAGCTGTTTTTT.

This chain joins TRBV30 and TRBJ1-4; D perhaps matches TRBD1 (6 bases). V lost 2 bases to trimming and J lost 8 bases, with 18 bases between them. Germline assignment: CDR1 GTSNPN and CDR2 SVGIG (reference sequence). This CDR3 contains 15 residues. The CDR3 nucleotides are TGTGCCTGGAGTCCGGACTGGACAGTGGGGGAAAAACTGTTTTTT. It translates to CAWSPDWTVGEKLFF.

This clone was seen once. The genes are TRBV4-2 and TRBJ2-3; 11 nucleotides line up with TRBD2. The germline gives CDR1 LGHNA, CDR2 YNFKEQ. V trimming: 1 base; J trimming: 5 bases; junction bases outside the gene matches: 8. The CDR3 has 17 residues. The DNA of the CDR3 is TGTGCCAGCAGCCAAGTCGGTAGCGGGGGGGCCTTAGATACGCAGTATTTT. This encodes CASSQVGSGGALDTQYF.

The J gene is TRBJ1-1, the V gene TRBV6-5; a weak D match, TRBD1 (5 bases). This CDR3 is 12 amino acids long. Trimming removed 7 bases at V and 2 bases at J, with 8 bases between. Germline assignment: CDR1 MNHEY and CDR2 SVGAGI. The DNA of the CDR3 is TGTGCCAGCACCGACAGAAACACTGAAGCTTTCTTT. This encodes CASTDRNTEAFF.

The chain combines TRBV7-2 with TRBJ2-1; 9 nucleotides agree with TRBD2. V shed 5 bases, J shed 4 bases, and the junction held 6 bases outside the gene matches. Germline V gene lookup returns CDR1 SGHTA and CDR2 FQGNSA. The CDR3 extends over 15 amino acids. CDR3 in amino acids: CASSLIAGVYNEQFF. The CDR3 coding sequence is TGTGCCAGCAGCCTTATAGCGGGGGTGTACAATGAGCAGTTCTTC.

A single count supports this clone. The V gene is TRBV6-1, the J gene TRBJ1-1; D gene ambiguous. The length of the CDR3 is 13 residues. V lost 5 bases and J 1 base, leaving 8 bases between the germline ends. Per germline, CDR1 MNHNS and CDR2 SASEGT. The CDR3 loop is CASSYVSNTEAFF. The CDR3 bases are TGTGCCAGCAGTTATGTCTCGAACACTGAAGCTTTCTTT.

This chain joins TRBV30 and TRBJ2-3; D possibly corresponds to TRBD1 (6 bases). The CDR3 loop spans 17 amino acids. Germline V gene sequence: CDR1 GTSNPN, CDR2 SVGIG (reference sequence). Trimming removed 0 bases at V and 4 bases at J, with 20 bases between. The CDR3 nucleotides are TGTGCCTGGAGTGTACCGCCTTCCGGACAGAGGCCAGATACGCAGTATTTT. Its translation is CAWSVPPSGQRPDTQYF.

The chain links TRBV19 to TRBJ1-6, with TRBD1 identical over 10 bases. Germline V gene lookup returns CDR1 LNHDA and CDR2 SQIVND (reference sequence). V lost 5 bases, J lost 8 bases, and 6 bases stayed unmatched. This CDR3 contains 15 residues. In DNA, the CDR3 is TGTGCCAGTAGTTGGGACGGGACAGGGGATTCACCCCTCCACTTT. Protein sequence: CASSWDGTGDSPLHF. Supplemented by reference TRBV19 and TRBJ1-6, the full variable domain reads DGGITQSPKYLFRKEGQNVTLSCEQNLNHDAMYWYRQDPGQGLRLIYYSQIVNDFQKGDIAEGYSVSREKKESFPLTVTSAQKNPTAFYLCASSWDGTGDSPLHFGNGTRLTVT.

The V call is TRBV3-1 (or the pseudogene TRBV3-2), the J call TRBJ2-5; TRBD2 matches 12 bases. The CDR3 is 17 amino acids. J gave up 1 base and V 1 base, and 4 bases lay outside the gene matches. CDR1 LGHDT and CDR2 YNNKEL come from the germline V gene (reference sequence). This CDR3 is CASSQGRLAGAQETQYF. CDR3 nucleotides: TGTGCCAGCAGCCAAGGGAGACTAGCGGGGGCCCAAGAGACCCAGTACTTC.

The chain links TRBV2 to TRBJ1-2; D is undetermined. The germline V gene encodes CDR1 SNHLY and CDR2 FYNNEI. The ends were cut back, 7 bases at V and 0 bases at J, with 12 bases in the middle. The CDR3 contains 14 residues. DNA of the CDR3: TGTGCCAGCACCCGGGGAGTAACTAACTATGGCTACACCTTC. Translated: CASTRGVTNYGYTF.

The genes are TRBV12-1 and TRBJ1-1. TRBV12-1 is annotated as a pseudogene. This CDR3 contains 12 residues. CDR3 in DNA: TGTGCCAGCAGCTCCCAGCGCACTGAAGCTTTCTTT. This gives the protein CASSSQRTEAFF.

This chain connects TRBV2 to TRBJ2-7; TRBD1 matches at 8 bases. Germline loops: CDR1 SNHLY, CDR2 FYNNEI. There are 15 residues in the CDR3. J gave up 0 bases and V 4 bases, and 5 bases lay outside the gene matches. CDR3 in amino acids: CASSVPGQVSYEQYF. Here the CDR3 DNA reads TGTGCCAGCAGTGTACCGGGACAGGTCTCCTACGAGCAGTACTTC.

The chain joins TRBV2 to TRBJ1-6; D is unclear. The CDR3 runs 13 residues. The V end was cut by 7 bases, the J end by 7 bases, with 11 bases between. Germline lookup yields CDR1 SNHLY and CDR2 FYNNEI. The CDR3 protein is CASKYSLNSPLHF. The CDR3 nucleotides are TGTGCCAGCAAGTACAGCCTAAATTCACCCCTCCACTTT.